This TCR beta chain stems from a study of identical twins (dated by TCRdb to 2015 to 2016). About the investigation overall: To test whether fetal clonotypes persist, this study deep-sequenced TCR alpha and beta repertoires from monozygotic twins, from unrelated adults of various ages, and from cord blood. Replicate twin experiments were performed at different times using different library preparation protocols to rule out contamination. Broad study findings and their caveats: A weaker excess of twin sharing was found in beta out-of-frame sequences because the signal-to-noise ratio was lowered by fewer shared sequences. Compared with coincidental sharing between unrelated individuals, out-of-frame TCR alpha sequences shared between twins showed an excess of sequences with low generation probability. In monozygotic twins, out-of-frame TCR alpha sharing was systematically underestimated by recombination models, although the models agreed with sharing between unrelated individuals. Abundant cord blood beta clonotypes carried fewer insertions; young adult naive repertoires showed a weaker similar trend, while memory repertoires showed none. Because the same donors could not be followed over many years, conclusions were based on cross-sectional statistical analysis. Invariant T cells such as MAIT and iNKT could partly confound zero-insertion analyses, although diverse VJ usage argued against such confounding for most clonotypes.

CDR1 SGHRS and CDR2 YFSETQ were looked up in the germline V gene. The junction carries 13 bases between V and J, which are trimmed by 7 bases and 5 bases respectively. The CDR3 holds 13 amino acids from the cysteine to the phenylalanine. Only the CDR3 region is kept as DNA, spanning 39 bases read in frame from base 1. Every donor was a healthy Caucasian. Three pairs of female monozygotic twins, all aged about 18 to 30 years, were included in the twin cohort. Peripheral blood mononuclear cells were used as the source from which RNA for TCR libraries was isolated. The library was made by 5' RACE. Instrument used: Illumina HiSeq 2000. Template switching added a universal primer binding site, and the final cDNA carried a unique molecular identifier that allowed TCR cDNA molecules to be counted accurately. First-strand cDNA for TCR alpha and beta chains was synthesized from specific primers in the conserved constant-segment region. To control for contamination, every cDNA library was double barcoded, receiving both a SMART-Mk sample barcode and Illumina barcodes. TruSeq adapter sequences, together with Illumina sample barcodes, were added in two successive PCR steps. The TCR alpha and beta cDNA libraries were sequenced on the Illumina HiSeq platform using custom primers. In the paper's pipeline: Unique molecular identifiers were extracted from raw reads with MiGEC, and CDR3 positions were determined with MiXCR. For each individual, recombination models were inferred using an EM algorithm with the repgenHMM and IGoR tools. The tcR package in R was used for shared clonotype analysis, with sharing normalized by the product of cloneset sizes. To study raw recombination free of thymic and clonal selection effects, out-of-frame nonproductive sequences were analyzed. The public reads were reanalyzed by TCRdb: fastp trimming at Q25, MiXCR alignment, in-frame beta chains only. Identical CDR3 proteins give one entry, which carries the most common genes and DNA. TCRdb's processing, not the study's, gives the V and J calls here. The sample records some 660,000 distinct CDR3 sequences, about 9.4% of which are singletons. 0.75% to 1% of the sample is in the top ten clones.

This clonotype appeared a few times. Its antigen remains undetermined. No base quality values were provided; no much bigger clone lies one nucleotide off. The data were also submitted as part of a second study, on yellow fever vaccine responses in identical twins. According to the second study: According to the authors, in identical twins the way T cells responded to vaccination appeared partly convergent and partly personalized. The study precisely tracked vaccine-responding T cell clones in identical twins.

The receptor was derived from a woman aged 18 to 35 in good health. The chain joins TRBV5-1 to TRBJ2-1; perhaps TRBD2 is the D gene, with 6 bases matching. Sequencing was done on a sample of PBMCs. The DNA sequence is as follows: TGCGCCAGCCGGACTATATTGAACAATGAGCAGTTCTTC. It translates to CASRTILNNEQFF.